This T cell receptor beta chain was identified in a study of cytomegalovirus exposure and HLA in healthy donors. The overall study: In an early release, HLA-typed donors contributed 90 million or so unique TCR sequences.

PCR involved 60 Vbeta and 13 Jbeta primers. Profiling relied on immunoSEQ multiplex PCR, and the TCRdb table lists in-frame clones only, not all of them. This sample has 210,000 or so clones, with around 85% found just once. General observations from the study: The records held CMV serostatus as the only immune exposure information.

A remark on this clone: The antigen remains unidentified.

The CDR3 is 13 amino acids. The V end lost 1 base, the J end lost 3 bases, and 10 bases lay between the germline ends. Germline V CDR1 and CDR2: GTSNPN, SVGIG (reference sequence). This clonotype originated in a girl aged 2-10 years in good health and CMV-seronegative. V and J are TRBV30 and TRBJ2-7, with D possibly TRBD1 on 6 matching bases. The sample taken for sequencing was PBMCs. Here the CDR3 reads CAWSAQTGYEQYF. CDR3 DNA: TGTGCCTGGAGTGCCCAGACAGGCTACGAGCAGTACTTC. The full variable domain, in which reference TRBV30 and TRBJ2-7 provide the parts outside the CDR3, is SQTIHQWPATLVQPVGSPLSLECTVEGTSNPNLYWYRQAAGRGLQLLFYSVGIGQISSEVPQNLSASRPQDRQFILSSKKLLLSDSGFYLCAWSAQTGYEQYFGPGTRLTVT.